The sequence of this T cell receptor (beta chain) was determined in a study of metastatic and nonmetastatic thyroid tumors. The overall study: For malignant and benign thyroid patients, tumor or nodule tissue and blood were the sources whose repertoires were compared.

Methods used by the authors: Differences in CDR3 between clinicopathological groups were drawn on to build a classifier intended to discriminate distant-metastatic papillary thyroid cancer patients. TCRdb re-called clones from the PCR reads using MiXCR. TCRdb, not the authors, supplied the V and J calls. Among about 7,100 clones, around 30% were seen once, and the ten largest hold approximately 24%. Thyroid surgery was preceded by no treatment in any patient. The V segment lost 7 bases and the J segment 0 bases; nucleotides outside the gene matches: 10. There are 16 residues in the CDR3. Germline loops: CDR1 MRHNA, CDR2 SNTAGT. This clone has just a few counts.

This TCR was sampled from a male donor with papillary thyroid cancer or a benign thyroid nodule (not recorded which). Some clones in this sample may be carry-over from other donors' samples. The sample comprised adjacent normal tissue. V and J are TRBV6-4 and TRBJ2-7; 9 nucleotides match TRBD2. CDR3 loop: CASIPGLASLSYEQYF. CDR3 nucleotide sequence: TGTGCCAGCATTCCCGGACTAGCGTCTCTCTCCTACGAGCAGTACTTC.